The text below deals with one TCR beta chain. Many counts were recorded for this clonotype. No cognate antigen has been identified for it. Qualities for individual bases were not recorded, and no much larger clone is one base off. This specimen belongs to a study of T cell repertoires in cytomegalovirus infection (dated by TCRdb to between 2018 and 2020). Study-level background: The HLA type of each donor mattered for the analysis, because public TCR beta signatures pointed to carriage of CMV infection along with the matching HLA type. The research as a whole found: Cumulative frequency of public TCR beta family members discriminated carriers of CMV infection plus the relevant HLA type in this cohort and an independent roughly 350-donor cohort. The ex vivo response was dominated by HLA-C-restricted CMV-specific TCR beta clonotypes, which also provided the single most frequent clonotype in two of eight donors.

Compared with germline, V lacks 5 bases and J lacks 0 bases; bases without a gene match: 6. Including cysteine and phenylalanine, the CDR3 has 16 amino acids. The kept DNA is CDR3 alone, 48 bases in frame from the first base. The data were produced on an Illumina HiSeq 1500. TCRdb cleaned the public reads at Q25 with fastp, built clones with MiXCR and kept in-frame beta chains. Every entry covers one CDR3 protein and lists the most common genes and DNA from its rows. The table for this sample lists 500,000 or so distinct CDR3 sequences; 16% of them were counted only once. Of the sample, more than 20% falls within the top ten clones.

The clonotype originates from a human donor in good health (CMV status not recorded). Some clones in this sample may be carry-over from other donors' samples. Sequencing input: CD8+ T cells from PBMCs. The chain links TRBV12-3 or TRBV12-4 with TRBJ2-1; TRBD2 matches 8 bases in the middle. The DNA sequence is TGTGCCAGCAGTACCTCTAGCGGGTCCTCCTACAATGAGCAGTTCTTC. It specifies CASSTSSGSSYNEQFF.